This is a list of T cell receptor beta chains from one sample in a study. A single record per CDR3 protein comes from TCRdb applying MiXCR to the 5' RACE reads. Altogether over 45,000 distinct CDR3 sequences are present, 26% being singletons, with the ten largest covering less than 2.5%. Sample: tumor-infiltrating Tregs sorted from the breast tumor. Receptors were obtained from a female donor with breast cancer. Both conserved end residues are part of each CDR3. Fields, in order: clone size, V gene, D gene, J gene, CDR3 protein, CDR3 DNA. The D gene is left open where the match is weak. Clone size is not always given. Where it is, it says once, few, many or a class for expanded clones.

>NA|TRBV20-1|TRBD1|TRBJ1-6
CSAKRQGGAFSPLHF
TGCAGTGCTAAACGACAGGGGGGCGCTTTTTCACCCCTCCACTTT
>few|TRBV7-6|NA|TRBJ2-3
CASSTRDMTNTQYF
TGTGCCAGCAGCACCAGGGACATGACGAATACGCAGTATTTT
>many|TRBV5-1|NA|TRBJ2-2
CASSLDGTGELFF
TGCGCCAGCAGCCTCGATGGCACCGGGGAGCTGTTTTTT
>NA|TRBV6-2/TRBV6-3|TRBD1|TRBJ1-1
CASSYSTGYTEAFF
TGTGCCAGCAGTTACTCGACAGGGTACACTGAAGCTTTCTTT
>many|TRBV6-5|NA|TRBJ2-1
CASSYAASYNEQFF
TGTGCCAGCAGTTACGCCGCTTCCTACAATGAGCAGTTCTTC
>NA|TRBV4-1|NA|TRBJ1-4
CASNHHSQGGEKLFF
TGCGCCAGCAACCATCACTCACAGGGAGGGGAAAAACTGTTTTTT
>NA|TRBV20-1|TRBD2|TRBJ2-7
CSARDPSSGPYEQYF
TGCAGTGCTAGAGATCCTTCTAGCGGGCCCTACGAGCAGTACTTC
>many|TRBV4-2|NA|TRBJ2-7
CASSQDLRGVEQYF
TGTGCCAGCAGCCAAGATTTGAGAGGGGTCGAGCAGTACTTC
>NA|TRBV20-1|NA|TRBJ2-5
CRASTQETQYF
TGCAGAGCTAGCACCCAAGAGACCCAGTACTTC
>few|TRBV12-3/TRBV12-4|NA|TRBJ1-1
CASSKSGVNTEAFF
TGTGCCAGCAGTAAATCAGGTGTGAACACTGAAGCTTTCTTT
>many|TRBV5-4|NA|TRBJ2-7
CASSLGGRSAYEQYF
TGTGCCAGCAGCTTGGGTGGACGCTCAGCCTACGAGCAGTACTTC
>NA|TRBV3-1|TRBD2|TRBJ2-5
CASSRLAGGRETQYF
TGTGCCAGCAGTCGACTAGCGGGAGGGAGAGAGACCCAGTACTTC
>NA|TRBV12-3/TRBV12-4|TRBD1|TRBJ1-2
CASSPGQVGDGYTF
TGTGCCAGCAGTCCCGGACAGGTGGGAGATGGCTACACCTTC
>once|TRBV24-1|TRBD2|TRBJ2-1
CATSAPGLAGDDEQFF
TGTGCCACCAGTGCCCCGGGACTAGCGGGTGACGATGAGCAGTTCTTC
>NA|TRBV7-9|TRBD2|TRBJ2-1
CASSSVGLSGRRRQFF
TGTGCCAGCAGCTCAGTGGGGCTTAGCGGGAGAAGGCGGCAGTTCTTC
>few|TRBV7-3|TRBD2|TRBJ2-1
CASSLMGNGRGYNEQFF
TGTGCCAGCAGCTTAATGGGGAACGGGAGGGGCTACAATGAGCAGTTCTTC
>many|TRBV20-1|NA|TRBJ2-7
CSARPQSSTYEQYF
TGCAGTGCTAGGCCGCAAAGCTCCACGTACGAGCAGTACTTC
>few|TRBV5-1|NA|TRBJ2-7
CAGSSRVRGAGSYEQYF
TGCGCCGGCAGCTCCCGGGTTAGGGGCGCAGGGTCCTACGAGCAGTACTTC
>few|TRBV18|NA|TRBJ1-2
CASSFTGFNGYTF
TGTGCCAGCTCGTTTACAGGGTTTAATGGCTACACCTTC
>NA|TRBV5-1|NA|TRBJ2-7
CGSSWGGQIYEQYF
TGCGGCAGCAGCTGGGGGGGACAGATCTACGAGCAGTACTTC
>NA|TRBV6-1|NA|TRBJ1-5
CASKVGQLSNQPQHF
TGTGCCAGCAAAGTAGGTCAGCTTAGCAATCAGCCCCAGCATTTT
>many|TRBV7-2|TRBD1|TRBJ2-3
CASSPRQGNTDTQYF
TGTGCCAGCAGCCCTCGACAGGGGAACACAGATACGCAGTATTTT
>many|TRBV20-1|NA|TRBJ1-2
CSASREGGYTF
TGCAGTGCTTCCCGTGAAGGCGGCTACACCTTC
>NA|TRBV6-5|NA|TRBJ1-4
CASGYVQGEKLFF
TGTGCCAGCGGTTACGTCCAGGGTGAAAAACTGTTTTTT
>many|TRBV6-5|NA|TRBJ1-2
CASSYHTIGGAYGYTF
TGTGCCAGCAGTTACCATACAATTGGGGGCGCCTATGGCTACACCTTC
>many|TRBV4-1|NA|TRBJ1-4
CASRNGQLEEKLFF
TGCGCCAGCAGGAACGGACAGCTGGAGGAAAAACTGTTTTTT